The 16 T cell receptor beta chains in this list originate from one sample, sequenced in a study of blood T cell repertoires in COVID-19. Clones were sequenced by immunoSEQ multiplex PCR, and TCRdb holds only the in-frame ones, with some missing. This repertoire shows roughly 90,000 clones, approximately 85% found once; its top ten account for 25%. What was sequenced was peripheral blood. The origin of the receptors is a human donor in a cohort sampled during active COVID-19.

The chain is built from TRBV7-6 and TRBJ2-2, with TRBD2 as a possible D gene (6 bases). Per germline, CDR1 SGHVS and CDR2 FNYEAQ. CDR3 length: 16 amino acids. Deletions cut 2 bases from V and 1 base from J, with 11 bases between. The CDR3 reads CASSLSYGGNTGELFF. The CDR3, as DNA: TGTGCCAGCAGCTTATCGTACGGGGGGAACACCGGGGAGCTGTTTTTT.

This clone was observed a few times. This sample also contains other DNA sequences that code for the same CDR3. The J gene is TRBJ2-1, the V gene TRBV4-3; tentative D call: TRBD1 (5 bases). The CDR3 loop spans 13 amino acids. Germline loops: CDR1 LGHNA, CDR2 YSLEER. V was shortened by 1 base and J by 4 bases, with 5 bases between the two germline ends. The CDR3 is CASSQGQYNEQFF. CDR3 coding DNA: TGCGCCAGCAGCCAAGGACAGTACAATGAGCAGTTCTTC.

The chain combines TRBV20-1 with TRBJ2-1; D perhaps matches TRBD2 (6 bases). Trimming left V 3 bases short and J 7 bases short, with 16 bases between. The CDR3 runs 14 residues. CDR1 is DFQATT and CDR2 is SNEGSKA in the germline V gene (reference sequence). CDR3 residues: CSASPGVSLNEQFF. The CDR3 DNA sequence: TGCAGTGCTAGTCCGGGGGTCTCCCTGAATGAGCAGTTCTTC.

The chain joins TRBV11-2 to TRBJ1-1; TRBD1 is a possible D gene (5 bases). Trimming cost V 1 base and J 1 base, with 13 bases left between them. Per the germline V gene, CDR1 is SGHAT and CDR2 is FQNNGV. There are 16 residues in the CDR3. CDR3 in DNA: TGTGCCAGCAGCTTAGCCCCCGACAGTTGGAACACTGAAGCTTTCTTT. It translates to CASSLAPDSWNTEAFF. Looking up the rest from reference TRBV11-2 and TRBJ1-1 gives the full variable domain: EAGVAQSPRYKIIEKRQSVAFWCNPISGHATLYWYQQILGQGPKLLIQFQNNGVVDDSQLPKDRFSAERLKGVDSTLKIQPAKLEDSAVYLCASSLAPDSWNTEAFFGQGTRLTVV.

The rearrangement links TRBV4-3 to TRBJ2-5; a weak D match, TRBD2 (6 bases). Germline assignment: CDR1 LGHNA and CDR2 YSLEER. The CDR3 consists of 15 residues. Between the trimmed V and J ends, which lost 4 bases and 5 bases, there was a span of 17 bases. DNA for the CDR3: TGCGCCAGCAGCCGCAAGTCCGGGAGTCAGGAGACCCAGTACTTC. Encoded protein: CASSRKSGSQETQYF.

The rearrangement joins TRBV6-2 or TRBV6-3 to TRBJ2-1; 8 nucleotides agree with TRBD1. The CDR3 has 15 amino acids. CDR1 and CDR2 from the germline V gene are MNHEY and SVGEGT. J lost 8 bases, V lost 2 bases, and 8 bases had no gene match. Here the CDR3 reads CASSYEDRVYYEQFF. CDR3 in DNA: TGTGCCAGCAGTTACGAGGACAGGGTGTATTATGAGCAGTTCTTC.

In this sample, this clone turned up once. V gene TRBV11-2 combines with J gene TRBJ2-3, with D perhaps matching TRBD2 (5 bases). Trimming pared 6 bases from V and 4 bases from J, leaving 8 bases between. Germline V gene data show CDR1 as SGHAT and CDR2 as FQNNGV. The CDR3 contains 12 residues. CDR3 in amino acids: CASRSAADTQYF. As DNA, the CDR3 is TGTGCCAGCAGATCAGCGGCAGATACGCAGTATTTT.

The rearrangement links TRBV4-1 to TRBJ2-7, with D possibly matching TRBD1 (6 bases). This CDR3 contains 14 residues. Germline CDR1 and CDR2: MGHRA and YSYEKL. V was cut by 2 bases and J by 3 bases, with 11 bases left in between. Here the CDR3 reads CASSQNRVGYEQYF. CDR3 DNA: TGCGCCAGCAGCCAAAACAGGGTGGGCTACGAGCAGTACTTC.

The chain carries TRBV4-3 and TRBJ1-1; D is possibly TRBD1 (6 bases). V shed 2 bases and J shed 5 bases, with 9 bases lying between them. The CDR3 contains 13 residues. CDR1 LGHNA and CDR2 YSLEER come from the germline V gene. The CDR3: CASSQNRDTEAFF. The DNA of the CDR3 is TGCGCCAGCAGCCAAAACAGGGATACTGAAGCTTTCTTT.

The V call is TRBV5-1, the J call TRBJ2-7, with 7 bases aligning to TRBD2. The ends lost 2 bases at V and 2 bases at J; junction bases unmatched: 4. CDR1 is SGHRS, CDR2 YFSETQ, per germline. The CDR3 is 14 amino acids. The CDR3 coding sequence is TGCGCCAGCAGCTTAGCGGGGCCCCCCTACGAGCAGTACTTC. It specifies CASSLAGPPYEQYF.

The rearrangement joins TRBV5-1 to TRBJ2-7; D possibly corresponds to TRBD1 (6 bases). In germline, CDR1 is SGHRS, CDR2 YFSETQ. The CDR3 runs 14 residues. Trimming left V 0 bases short and J 6 bases short, with 13 bases between. The CDR3 protein is CASSLGQGFGEQYF. The CDR3 DNA follows: TGCGCCAGCAGCTTGGGGCAGGGGTTCGGCGAGCAGTACTTC.

The chain employs TRBV27 and TRBJ2-7, with D uncertain. With 2 bases removed from V and 0 bases from J, the gap between germline ends came to 5 bases. CDR1 is MNHEY and CDR2 is SMNVEV in the germline V gene (reference sequence). The CDR3 runs to 13 residues. The CDR3: CASSLTGSYEQYF. CDR3 coding DNA: TGTGCCAGCAGTTTAACCGGCTCCTACGAGCAGTACTTC.

This chain uses TRBV7-8 with TRBJ1-4; 9 bases match TRBD1. This CDR3 has 14 amino acids. The junction had 5 bases not matched to a gene; V was cut back by 5 bases and J by 7 bases. The germline V gene encodes CDR1 SGHVS and CDR2 FQNEAQ. In DNA form, the CDR3 reads TGTGCCAGCAGCGCGAACAGGGGGCGTGAAAAACTGTTTTTT. Translating it yields CASSANRGREKLFF.

V usage is TRBV5-4 and J usage is TRBJ2-1; TRBD2 aligns across 7 bases. Unmatched junction bases numbered 5, after V lost 3 bases and J lost 2 bases. The CDR3 totals 15 residues. CDR1 is SGHNT, CDR2 YYREEE, per germline (reference sequence). The CDR3: CASSSPRGAYNEQFF. Here the CDR3 DNA reads TGTGCCAGCAGCTCCCCCCGGGGGGCCTACAATGAGCAGTTCTTC.

The rearrangement joins TRBV4-2 to TRBJ2-7, with a tentative D call TRBD1 (6 bases). Trimming took 4 bases from V and 5 from J, leaving 18 bases between them. Germline V gene sequence: CDR1 LGHNA, CDR2 YNFKEQ. This CDR3 has 15 amino acids. The CDR3 sequence: CASSPTTGRGDEQYF. In DNA, the CDR3 is TGTGCCAGCAGCCCAACGACAGGTAGAGGCGACGAGCAGTACTTC.

The genes are TRBV10-3 and TRBJ2-1, with 7 bases lining up with TRBD2. Germline CDR1 ENHRY, CDR2 SYGVKD. Trimming at V came to 8 bases and at J to 9 bases, leaving 22 bases not matched to a gene. CDR3 size: 17 residues. The CDR3 loop is CAILAPNPPGRAVEQFF. The CDR3 region has the DNA TGTGCCATCCTCGCCCCAAACCCCCCGGGGAGGGCCGTTGAGCAGTTCTTC.